The rows below give T cell receptor beta chains drawn from one sample of a study of blood T cells in healthy people across ages. Each CDR3 protein is one row after TCRdb ran MiXCR on the 5' RACE reads. The table includes 1.5 million or so distinct CDR3 sequences, approximately 39% detected once. The sample consisted of blood. These receptors all stem from a woman younger than 35 in good health. CDR3s include the opening cysteine and the closing phenylalanine or tryptophan. D genes are given only for firm matches. Not all rows give a size; the values are once, few, many and, for expanded clones, a class.

V,size,J,D,DNA,CDR3
TRBV10-3,once,TRBJ1-1,.,TGTGCCATCAGTGGGGCAGGGAGGGGTGAAGCTTTCTTT,CAISGAGRGEAFF
TRBV10-3,few,TRBJ1-1,.,TGTGCCATCAGTACCTCGACAGCGTTGAACACTGAAGCTTTCTTT,CAISTSTALNTEAFF
TRBV6-5,once,TRBJ2-7,TRBD2,TGTACCGGCAAAGCGGGAGGTACCTACGAGCAGTACTTC,CTGKAGGTYEQYF
TRBV27,.,TRBJ2-7,.,TGTGCCAGCAGAATGAGGGGGGCTAGGTCCTACGAGCAGTACTTC,CASRMRGARSYEQYF
TRBV20-1,.,TRBJ1-2,.,TGCAGTGCTAGTTGGGGGGTGAATGGCTACACCTTC,CSASWGVNGYTF
TRBV6-2/TRBV6-3,.,TRBJ2-3,.,TGTGCCAGCAGTCCGACCCACCGAGTACCAGATACGCAGTATTTT,CASSPTHRVPDTQYF
TRBV20-1,.,TRBJ2-3,.,TGCAGTGCTAGACGCTCCCCTAGCAGGGGGGCCGTTAATACGCAGTATTTT,CSARRSPSRGAVNTQYF
TRBV3-1,.,TRBJ2-1,TRBD1,TGTGCCAGCAGCCAAGATCTCGGGACAGGGCTCAATGAGCAGTTCTTC,CASSQDLGTGLNEQFF
TRBV5-1,.,TRBJ1-5,TRBD1,TGCGCCAGCAGCTTTGGACAGGAGAATCAGCCCCAGCATTTT,CASSFGQENQPQHF
TRBV7-2,.,TRBJ2-1,TRBD2,TGTGCCGGGGGGGTCGGGACTAGCCACTTCAATGAGCAGTTCTTC,CAGGVGTSHFNEQFF
TRBV2,.,TRBJ1-1,.,TGTGCCAGCAGTGTGGGGCCAAAGAACACTGAAGCTTTCTTT,CASSVGPKNTEAFF
TRBV6-6,.,TRBJ1-5,.,TGTGCCAGCAGATGGTCATATAGCAATCAGCCCCAGCATTTT,CASRWSYSNQPQHF
TRBV29-1,many,TRBJ2-5,TRBD2,TGCAGCGCCCTACTAGCGGGGGTTGAGACCCAGTACTTC,CSALLAGVETQYF
TRBV6-2/TRBV6-3,.,TRBJ2-4,.,TGTGCCAGCGGAACCACAATAAACATTCAGTACTTC,CASGTTINIQYF
TRBV20-1,.,TRBJ2-1,.,TGCAGTGCCACCGTGGGCAATGAGCAGTTCTTC,CSATVGNEQFF
TRBV20-1,.,TRBJ2-1,TRBD1,TGCAGTGCCCGGGACAGATTCCTTTACAATGAGCAGTTCTTC,CSARDRFLYNEQFF
TRBV27,few,TRBJ1-1,TRBD1,TGTGCCACTTCAGGGGGGAACACTGAAGCTTTCTTT,CATSGGNTEAFF
TRBV29-1,.,TRBJ2-1,.,TGCAGCGGTGGGACATTCAATGAGCAGTTCTTC,CSGGTFNEQFF
TRBV10-3,.,TRBJ2-7,TRBD1,TGTGCCATCAGTGAGGAGACAGGGGGCTATGAGCAGTACTTC,CAISEETGGYEQYF
TRBV7-2,few,TRBJ2-7,.,TGTGCCAGCAGCTTAGAGTTAGGCAAAACCTACGAGCAGTACTTC,CASSLELGKTYEQYF
TRBV12-3/TRBV12-4,many,TRBJ2-3,.,TGTGCCAGCAGTCCGACCGGGGGGCGGGATACGCAGTATTTT,CASSPTGGRDTQYF
TRBV20-1,.,TRBJ1-5,.,TGCAGTGCCGCGGGGAGCAATCAGCCCCAGCATTTT,CSAAGSNQPQHF
TRBV29-1,.,TRBJ1-5,.,TGCAGCGTTGCGAACAGTGGCAATCAGCCCCAGCATTTT,CSVANSGNQPQHF
TRBV27,.,TRBJ2-1,.,TGTGCCAGCAACCCGGAGTTGAATGAGCAGTTCTTC,CASNPELNEQFF
TRBV27,.,TRBJ2-3,.,TGTGCCAGCAGTTACAAGGGGGTGAGCACAGATACGCAGTATTTT,CASSYKGVSTDTQYF
TRBV6-5,.,TRBJ1-2,.,TGTGCCAGCAGCCCTGCCGGTCAGAAGCCGGCTGGCTACACCTTC,CASSPAGQKPAGYTF
TRBV4-1,few,TRBJ1-5,TRBD1,TGCGCCAGCAGCCAAGTCCCAGGGGGCGAGCAGCCCCAGCATTTT,CASSQVPGGEQPQHF
TRBV4-1,.,TRBJ2-7,.,TGCGCCAGCAGCCAAGATCGTCAGGGTTCCTACGAGCAGTACTTC,CASSQDRQGSYEQYF
TRBV12-3/TRBV12-4,.,TRBJ2-3,.,TGTGCCAGCAGCCCCCTTCCACGGGGAAGCACAGATACGCAGTATTTT,CASSPLPRGSTDTQYF
TRBV11-3,few,TRBJ2-3,.,TGTGCCAGCAGCTCACGGGACTCTCATACGCAGTATTTT,CASSSRDSHTQYF
TRBV5-1,many,TRBJ1-1,TRBD1,TGCGCCAGCAGCTCGACAGGGGGTTGGACTGAAGCTTTCTTT,CASSSTGGWTEAFF
TRBV5-5,.,TRBJ2-1,.,TGTGCCAGCAGCTTGCTGTCCGGGAGTTGGAATGAGCAGTTCTTC,CASSLLSGSWNEQFF
TRBV12-3/TRBV12-4,many,TRBJ2-7,.,TGTGCCAGCAGTTTCTCGGACGAGCAGTACTTC,CASSFSDEQYF
TRBV20-1,.,TRBJ2-7,.,TGCAGTGCTAGAAACAGGGACGAGCAGTACTTC,CSARNRDEQYF
TRBV25-1,few,TRBJ1-2,TRBD1,TGTGCCAGCAGTGTATACAGGGGTTATGGCTACACCTTC,CASSVYRGYGYTF
TRBV24-1,.,TRBJ2-1,.,TGTGCCACCAGTGATTTACGAAAGCAGTTCTTC,CATSDLRKQFF
TRBV18,few,TRBJ2-1,TRBD2,TGTGCCAGCTCACCTCCTAGCGGGAGTAACAATGAGCAGTTCTTC,CASSPPSGSNNEQFF
TRBV12-3/TRBV12-4,.,TRBJ1-3,.,TGTGCCAGCAGTCTTTGGACAGATGGAAACACCATATATTTT,CASSLWTDGNTIYF
TRBV20-1,few,TRBJ2-1,.,TGCAGCCTTCGGGCCTCCTACAATGAGCAGTTCTTC,CSLRASYNEQFF
TRBV7-2,.,TRBJ2-3,.,TGTGCCAGCAGCTCCTTTAGCTCCCCTACAGATACGCAGTATTTT,CASSSFSSPTDTQYF
TRBV29-1,.,TRBJ2-1,.,TGCAGCGTCCAACAGGGATACAATGAGCAGTTCTTC,CSVQQGYNEQFF
TRBV12-3/TRBV12-4,few,TRBJ1-5,TRBD1,TGTGCCAGCACACAGGGGGGTCAGCCCCAGCATTTT,CASTQGGQPQHF
TRBV5-1,few,TRBJ2-1,TRBD2,TGCGCCAGCAGCTTGGTAGTAGCGGGAGCGAATGAGCAGTTCTTC,CASSLVVAGANEQFF
TRBV6-1,few,TRBJ1-4,.,TGTGCCAGCAGGGGCGGGGGCGGTGAAAAACTGTTTTTT,CASRGGGGEKLFF
TRBV29-1,once,TRBJ2-5,.,TGCAGCGTTGAGTTTAGCGGGACAGCCCTGGCAGAGACCCAGTACTTC,CSVEFSGTALAETQYF
TRBV20-1,.,TRBJ2-7,.,TGCAGTGCTAGAGTAAGGGGCGATAGCTCCTACGAGCAGTACTTC,CSARVRGDSSYEQYF
TRBV11-1,.,TRBJ2-3,.,TGTGCCAGCAGCTTGGGCTGGGGCGGAATCACAGATACGCAGTATTTT,CASSLGWGGITDTQYF
TRBV6-1,.,TRBJ2-7,.,TGTGCCAGCAGTGGGGATGTGTACGAGCAGTACTTC,CASSGDVYEQYF
TRBV27,.,TRBJ2-1,TRBD1,TGTGCCAGCAGTTCCTCCGGGACAGGGGGCGATGAGCAGTTCTTC,CASSSSGTGGDEQFF
TRBV7-2,.,TRBJ1-1,.,TGTGCCAGCAGCTCGATGGGCGGATCGGGTTCTATCACTGAAGCTTTCTTT,CASSSMGGSGSITEAFF
TRBV3-1,.,TRBJ1-6,.,TGTGCCAGCGCCACCCCGACGGATGGCCAATCACCCCTCCACTTT,CASATPTDGQSPLHF
TRBV7-2,many,TRBJ2-3,TRBD1,TGTGCCAGCAGCCGGACAGGGACCACAGATACGCAGTATTTT,CASSRTGTTDTQYF
TRBV7-6,many,TRBJ2-7,.,TGTGCCAGCAGCTTAGGAGGACCGACCTACGAGCAGTACTTC,CASSLGGPTYEQYF
TRBV20-1,many,TRBJ1-2,.,TGCAGTGCTAGTGCCGGGACGATCAATGGCTACACCTTC,CSASAGTINGYTF